What follows describes a single T cell receptor beta chain. Authors' analysis steps: Amplification of reference gene primers provided the estimated nucleated cell counts. The table came from immunoSEQ multiplex PCR; TCRdb's copy has only in-frame clones and leaves some out. Clonal size and the V and J genes are those of that table, whereas D and trimming came from the DNA. There are about 110,000 clones in the sample; 65% to 85% occur only once, and 0.8% to 1% lies in the top ten. The data stem from a study of blood T cell repertoires in COVID-19. The CDR3 loop spans 17 amino acids. V was pared by 1 base and J by 3 bases, with 12 bases of the junction left unmatched. Per germline, CDR1 SGHDT and CDR2 YYEEEE.

The clonotype comes from a woman aged 70 to 79 with acute or convalescent COVID-19. The sequenced material came from peripheral blood. The rearrangement links TRBV5-6 to TRBJ2-5; 7 nucleotides line up with TRBD2. The CDR3 DNA reads as TGTGCCAGCAGCTTGAGTTCGACGCGGGGGATTGAAGAGACCCAGTACTTC. Its translation is CASSLSSTRGIEETQYF.